These 16 T cell receptor beta chains were all obtained from the same sample, sequenced in a study of cytomegalovirus exposure and HLA in healthy donors. The PCR used 60 Vbeta and 13 Jbeta primers. Produced via immunoSEQ multiplex PCR; TCRdb's table is partial and in-frame only. The data include approximately 120,000 clones; the top ten clones carry 2% to 2.5%. Sample: PBMCs. These receptors originate from a middle-aged man in good health and CMV-seronegative.

V is TRBV6-6 and J is TRBJ2-1; a possible D gene is TRBD1 (6 bases). V was shortened by 6 bases and J by 1 base, with 13 bases between the two germline ends. The CDR3 has 15 residues. Germline lookup yields CDR1 MNHNY and CDR2 SVGAGI (reference sequence). CDR3 nucleotide sequence: TGTGCCAGCAGGTCAGGGGAAGGATCCTACAATGAGCAGTTCTTC. Protein: CASRSGEGSYNEQFF.

The chain combines TRBV2 with TRBJ1-2; TRBD1 matches 11 bases. Per the germline V gene, CDR1 is SNHLY and CDR2 is FYNNEI. The CDR3 sequence is 14 residues long. V dropped 4 bases and J dropped 5; count of bases not matched to a gene: 3. The CDR3 protein is CASSAGQGDYGYTF. DNA for the CDR3: TGTGCCAGCAGTGCGGGACAGGGGGATTATGGCTACACCTTC.

The chain carries TRBV5-6 and TRBJ2-2, with TRBD1 matching over 8 bases. Germline lookup yields CDR1 SGHDT and CDR2 YYEEEE. The ends lost 1 base at V and 6 bases at J; junction bases unmatched: 11. This CDR3 spans 17 amino acids. The CDR3 loop reads CASSLYYRGQGAGELFF. The CDR3 DNA reads as TGTGCCAGCAGCTTGTATTACCGCGGACAGGGTGCCGGGGAGCTGTTTTTT.

CDR3 nucleotides: TGCGCCAGCAGCCAAGATCCTTCCGGGACAGATGGGATCAGGAACACTGAAGCTTTCTTT. This sequence encodes CASSQDPSGTDGIRNTEAFF. The chain uses TRBV4-1 and TRBJ1-1; 7 nucleotides agree with TRBD1. Unmatched junction bases numbered 17, after V lost 0 bases and J lost 1 base. This CDR3 spans 20 amino acids. Germline CDR1 reads MGHRA; CDR2 reads YSYEKL.

The gene calls are TRBV11-3 and TRBJ2-5, with TRBD2 identical over 11 bases. Trimming at V came to 1 base and at J to 5 bases, leaving 3 bases not matched to a gene. The CDR3 covers 15 residues. The V gene's germline CDR1 is SGHNT and CDR2 YENEEA. The DNA for the CDR3 is TGTGCCAGCAGCTTAGGACTAGCGGGATTCGAGACCCAGTACTTC. Translating it yields CASSLGLAGFETQYF. Full variable domain (rest looked up from reference TRBV11-3 and TRBJ2-5): EAGVVQSPRYKIIEKKQPVAFWCNPISGHNTLYWYLQNLGQGPELLIRYENEEAVDDSQLPKDRFSAERLKGVDSTLKIQPAELGDSAVYLCASSLGLAGFETQYFGPGTRLLVL.

The chain joins TRBV28 to TRBJ1-2; 7 positions agree with TRBD1. CDR1 MDHEN and CDR2 SYDVKM come from the germline V gene. This CDR3 contains 13 residues. The trim removed 6 bases at V and 3 bases at J, leaving 4 bases unmatched. In DNA, the CDR3 is TGTGCCAGCAGGGAGACAGGGTACTATGGCTACACCTTC. It translates to CASRETGYYGYTF.

The chain links TRBV30 to TRBJ1-1, with a tentative D call TRBD1 (6 bases). V dropped 5 bases and J dropped 5 bases, with 15 bases sitting between them. The CDR3 has 13 amino acids. Germline V gene lookup returns CDR1 GTSNPN and CDR2 SVGIG (reference sequence). CDR3 region: CAWGRQGLTEAFF. The CDR3 DNA follows: TGTGCCTGGGGTAGGCAGGGGTTGACTGAAGCTTTCTTT.

V is TRBV5-4 and J is TRBJ1-1; a weak D match, TRBD1 (6 bases). Trimming pared 4 bases from V and 7 bases from J, leaving 17 bases between. The CDR3 consists of 14 residues. Germline V gene sequence: CDR1 SGHNT, CDR2 YYREEE (reference sequence). The CDR3 DNA reads as TGTGCCAGCAGCCCCTACCCAGGCAGGGGTGAAGCTTTCTTT. Translating it yields CASSPYPGRGEAFF.

The J gene is TRBJ2-1, the V gene TRBV6-6; 14 nucleotides agree with TRBD2. Germline-derived CDR1 and CDR2 are MNHNY and SVGAGI (reference sequence). The CDR3 is 14 amino acids. The V and J ends lost 8 bases and 9 bases, in that order; junction bases with no gene match: 6. For the CDR3, the DNA is TGTGCCAGCGGGGCGGGACTAGCGGGAGTTGAGCAGTTCTTC. Translating gives CASGAGLAGVEQFF.

The chain couples TRBV6-5 to TRBJ1-2, with D possibly being TRBD1 (6 bases). V was pared by 6 bases and J by 4 bases, with 12 bases between. Germline CDR1 MNHEY, CDR2 SVGAGI. The CDR3 has 13 amino acids. The chain's CDR3 is CASRRTEGYGYTF. The CDR3 DNA sequence: TGTGCCAGCAGGCGGACAGAGGGCTATGGCTACACCTTC.

This chain links TRBV29-1 with TRBJ2-5; TRBD2 is a possible D gene (6 bases). The J call is in doubt because the DNA end fits TRBJ2-7 better. Germline V gene data show CDR1 as SQVTM and CDR2 as ANQGSEA. This CDR3 comprises 13 residues. The CDR3: CSARGTNPYEQYF. Here the CDR3 DNA reads TGCAGCGCCCGCGGGACCAACCCCTACGAGCAGTACTTC.

This chain links TRBV11-3 with TRBJ1-1, with TRBD1 matching 8 bases. Losses at the gene ends were 8 bases for V and 7 bases for J; bases not matched to a gene: 12. Per the germline V gene, CDR1 is SGHNT and CDR2 is YENEEA. The CDR3 spans 14 residues. CDR3 DNA: TGTGCCAGCGGCGGCAGGGGGCCGCAGTTTGAAGCTTTCTTT. The encoded protein is CASGGRGPQFEAFF.

J is TRBJ1-1 and V is TRBV6-1; D perhaps matches TRBD1 (6 bases). V was cut by 4 bases and J by 4 bases, with 10 bases left in between. CDR3 size: 13 residues. Per the germline V gene, CDR1 is MNHNS and CDR2 is SASEGT. The CDR3 nucleotides are TGTGCCAGCAGTGGAACAGGGCTCACTGAAGCTTTCTTT. Its translation is CASSGTGLTEAFF.

This chain links TRBV6-5 with TRBJ1-1; the D is unclear. The germline gives CDR1 MNHEY, CDR2 SVGAGI. The CDR3 is 11 residues long. V was clipped by 6 bases and J by 6 bases, with 8 bases between them. The CDR3 region is CASSWRAEAFF. CDR3 DNA: TGTGCCAGCAGCTGGAGGGCTGAAGCTTTCTTT.

The V and J genes are TRBV14 and TRBJ2-2; D possibly corresponds to TRBD1 (5 bases). The germline gives CDR1 SGHDN, CDR2 FVKESK. Trimming stripped 4 bases from V and 0 bases from J, with 12 bases between. CDR3 size: 16 residues. The CDR3 coding sequence is TGTGCCAGCAGCCGCAAGTTGACAGCGAACACCGGGGAGCTGTTTTTT. Its translation is CASSRKLTANTGELFF.

This rearrangement joins TRBV6-1 to TRBJ1-4; D perhaps matches TRBD1 (6 bases). The germline V gene encodes CDR1 MNHNS and CDR2 SASEGT. This CDR3 spans 14 amino acids. Trimming took 1 base from V and 8 from J, leaving 11 bases between them. The CDR3 coding sequence is TGTGCCAGCAGTGAAGTATGGGGGCCCGAAAAACTGTTTTTT. Its translation is CASSEVWGPEKLFF.